Shown below are 15 T cell receptor beta chains from a single sample sequenced in a study of cytomegalovirus exposure and HLA in healthy donors. Primers for the PCR totalled 60 Vbeta and 13 Jbeta. Clones were sequenced by immunoSEQ multiplex PCR, and TCRdb holds only the in-frame ones, with some missing. Of 150,000 to 160,000 clones in the sample, approximately 75% were seen once. Sequences were obtained from PBMCs. Every receptor here comes from a man younger than 35 in good health and CMV-seronegative.

Of note for this clone: Sequence at one end of the junction differs from germline and may be a read error. The CDR3 here is CASSSDTGGSNNSPLHF. CDR3 DNA sequence: TGCGCCAGCAGCTCAGACACAGGGGGCTCCAATAATTCACCCCTCCACTTT. The chain couples TRBV5-1 to TRBJ1-6; TRBD1 aligns across 9 bases. The CDR3 covers 17 residues. Germline CDR1 and CDR2: SGHRS and YFSETQ.

This clone was detected only a few times. CDR3 residues: CASSVIWAGATNEKLFF. The CDR3 DNA sequence: TGTGCCAGCAGTGTAATCTGGGCGGGGGCGACTAATGAAAAACTGTTTTTT. J is TRBJ1-4 and V is TRBV6-1; D is perhaps TRBD1 (6 bases). Germline CDR1 is MNHNS and CDR2 is SASEGT. With 4 bases removed from V and 2 bases from J, the gap between germline ends came to 17 bases. This CDR3 is 17 amino acids long.

The chain has TRBV11-3 and TRBJ2-3; 9 bases line up with TRBD2. Germline CDR1 is SGHNT and CDR2 is YENEEA. V gave up 6 bases and J gave up 6 bases; unmatched junction bases: 4. This CDR3 contains 13 residues. CDR3 DNA: TGTGCCAGCAGGCGGCGGGGGGGGGATACGCAGTATTTT. Translated: CASRRRGGDTQYF.

The chain is built from TRBV18 and TRBJ1-2, with 7 bases matching TRBD1. CDR3 length: 17 residues. V shed 6 bases and J 6 bases; nucleotides not matched to a gene: 19. Germline loops: CDR1 KGHSH, CDR2 LQKENI. Written as DNA, the CDR3 is TGTGCCAGCTCCCGGTCCCGGGACAGCACCCCGCTTGATGGCTACACCTTC. Its protein is CASSRSRDSTPLDGYTF.

The chain is built from TRBV20-1 and TRBJ2-7; no reliable D call. The germline V and J ends were trimmed by 3 bases and 4 bases, with 4 bases remaining between them. There are 10 residues in the CDR3. Looked up from germline, CDR1 is DFQATT and CDR2 is SNEGSKA (reference sequence). The CDR3 loop reads CSASSYEQYF. The CDR3 DNA follows: TGCAGTGCTAGCAGTTACGAGCAGTACTTC.

CDR3 in DNA: TGTGCCAGCAGTGAATTGGGACAGTCCTATGGCTACACCTTC. It encodes CASSELGQSYGYTF. This sequence joins TRBV2 and TRBJ1-2; 7 nucleotides agree with TRBD1. From germline, CDR1 is SNHLY and CDR2 FYNNEI. The CDR3 runs to 14 residues. The J segment lost 4 bases and the V segment lost 2 bases, leaving 4 bases of the junction unmatched. Full variable domain (remainder filled in from reference TRBV2 and TRBJ1-2): EPEVTQTPSHQVTQMGQEVILRCVPISNHLYFYWYRQILGQKVEFLVSFYNNEISEKSEIFDDQFSVERPDGSNFTLKIRSTKLEDSAMYFCASSELGQSYGYTFGSGTRLTVV.

This clone was seen a few times. V gene TRBV5-4 combines with J gene TRBJ1-2; D ambiguous. This CDR3 has 11 amino acids. Germline V gene data show CDR1 as SGHNT and CDR2 as YYREEE (reference sequence). Trimming cost V 2 bases and J 7 bases, with 6 bases left between them. CDR3 region: CASSLASGYTF. The CDR3, as DNA: TGTGCCAGCAGCTTAGCTTCTGGCTACACCTTC.

The chain is built from TRBV5-8 and TRBJ2-7, with TRBD1 as a possible D gene (6 bases). CDR1 SGHTS and CDR2 YDEGEE come from the germline V gene. CDR3 length: 13 amino acids. V was trimmed by 4 bases and J by 4 bases, leaving 12 bases between them. The CDR3 loop reads CASSPGAGYEQYV. The DNA of the CDR3 is TGTGCCAGCAGCCCAGGGGCCGGGTACGAGCAGTACGTC.

The genes are TRBV7-9 and TRBJ2-3, with D perhaps TRBD2 (6 bases). V lost 5 bases and J 5 bases, leaving 17 bases between the germline ends. Germline CDR1 SEHNR, CDR2 FQNEAQ (reference sequence). This CDR3 is 15 amino acids long. The chain's CDR3 is CASSPRGRSGDTQYF. The CDR3 nucleotides are TGTGCCAGCAGCCCTAGGGGCCGTAGCGGAGATACGCAGTATTTT. The complete variable domain, with remaining parts taken from reference TRBV7-9 and TRBJ2-3, reads DTGVSQNPRHKITKRGQNVTFRCDPISEHNRLYWYRQTLGQGPEFLTYFQNEAQLEKSRLLSDRFSAERPKGSFSTLEIQRTEQGDSAMYLCASSPRGRSGDTQYFGPGTRLTVL.

The chain joins TRBV4-3 to TRBJ1-6; D is possibly TRBD1 (5 bases). Germline CDR1 reads LGHNA; CDR2 reads YSLEER. This CDR3 comprises 14 residues. V dropped 1 base and J dropped 9 bases, with 10 bases sitting between them. CDR3 DNA sequence: TGCGCCAGCAGCCAAGCCGACAGATTTTCACCCCTCCACTTT. Translated, it gives CASSQADRFSPLHF.

The CDR3 reads CASSQRTDGSNQPQHF. DNA for the CDR3: TGTGCCAGCAGCCAAAGAACTGACGGGAGCAATCAGCCCCAGCATTTT. This sequence joins TRBV27 and TRBJ1-5; D gene ambiguous. The CDR3 has 16 residues. Deletions cut 6 bases from V and 1 base from J, with 16 bases between. Germline V gene sequence: CDR1 MNHEY, CDR2 SMNVEV (reference sequence).

The chain carries TRBV12-5 and TRBJ1-2, with 7 bases fitting TRBD1. Losses at the gene ends were 1 base for V and 5 bases for J; bases not matched to a gene: 16. CDR3 size: 18 residues. Germline loops: CDR1 LGHNT, CDR2 FRNRAP. Here the CDR3 DNA reads TGTGCTAGTGGTTTGGAAGAGGGGGCGGCGATGGCTCTATATGGCTACACCTTC. As protein: CASGLEEGAAMALYGYTF.

The chain has TRBV5-5 and TRBJ1-6, with 8 bases aligning to TRBD1. CDR1 and CDR2 from the germline V gene are SGHKS and YYEKEE (reference sequence). V trimming: 4 bases; J trimming: 8 bases; junction bases outside the gene matches: 8. The CDR3 loop spans 15 amino acids. CDR3 DNA: TGTGCCAGCAGCCGTGGTGGGACAGGCTATTCACCCCTCCACTTT. Its translation: CASSRGGTGYSPLHF.

This clone was counted only a few times. This chain joins TRBV5-1 and TRBJ1-1; TRBD1 agrees at 7 bases. The V gene end was trimmed by 0 bases and the J gene end by 5 bases; junction bases not matched to a gene: 10. The CDR3 is made up of 16 amino acids. CDR1 and CDR2 (germline): SGHRS, YFSETQ. DNA of the CDR3: TGCGCCAGCAGCTTGGTCGGGACAGCGGATGATACTGAAGCTTTCTTT. This encodes CASSLVGTADDTEAFF.

The chain uses TRBV4-1 and TRBJ1-1; TRBD1 agrees at 7 bases. Looked up from germline, CDR1 is MGHRA and CDR2 is YSYEKL. With 4 bases clipped from V and 1 base from J, the junction kept 3 bases outside the gene matches. CDR3 size: 14 residues. CDR3 sequence (DNA): TGCGCCAGCAGCCTAGAGGGGGCGAACACTGAAGCTTTCTTT. Translating it yields CASSLEGANTEAFF.